The clone carrying this TCR beta chain was seen repeatedly, ten times or more. The antigen remains unidentified. This entry comes from a study of T cells after yellow fever vaccination. The study, taken as a whole, reports: Clonotypes shared by both compartments, CD4 and CD8, made up a small share. Clones that expanded after primary vaccination mostly reappeared after the booster (over 95% CD4, approximately 87% CD8).

Trimming stripped 8 bases from V and 0 bases from J, with 7 bases between. The length of the CDR3 is 11 residues. Germline V lookup: CDR1 DFQATT, CDR2 SNEGSKA (reference sequence). A single record per CDR3 protein comes from TCRdb applying MiXCR to the 5' RACE reads. This sample carries about 300,000 distinct CDR3 sequences, 4% of them seen once, and the ten largest clones take roughly 26%. Material: PBMCs, obtained 5 days after the yellow fever booster vaccination. This clonotype was sampled from a man younger than 35 who received the YFV17D yellow fever vaccine. The chain has TRBV20-1 and TRBJ2-5; D ambiguous. Here the CDR3 reads CSPWYQETQYF. Here the CDR3 DNA reads TGCAGTCCCTGGTACCAAGAGACCCAGTACTTC.